These 20 T cell receptor beta chains were sequenced from one sample in a study of cytomegalovirus exposure and HLA in healthy donors. The study ran its PCR with 60 Vbeta and 13 Jbeta primers. The method was immunoSEQ multiplex PCR; TCRdb's version includes in-frame clones alone and lacks a portion of them. The table lists 150,000 to 200,000 clones, roughly 80% of them singletons. Sequenced: PBMCs. The receptor set was obtained from a female donor in good health and CMV-seronegative.

J is TRBJ2-5 and V is TRBV11-2, with 10 positions matching TRBD2. Losses at the gene ends were 5 bases for V and 1 base for J; bases not matched to a gene: 13. The CDR3 totals 18 residues. The V gene's germline CDR1 is SGHAT and CDR2 FQNNGV. Here the CDR3 reads CASSPRQKLAGRQETQYF. The CDR3 DNA reads as TGTGCCAGCAGCCCAAGACAGAAACTAGCGGGGCGCCAAGAGACCCAGTACTTC.

The genes are TRBV5-8 and TRBJ1-5; no definite D call. V dropped 0 bases and J dropped 9 bases, with 10 bases sitting between them. CDR3 length: 13 amino acids. Germline values: CDR1 SGHTS, CDR2 YDEGEE. CDR3 loop: CASSLARGGPQHF. The DNA for the CDR3 is TGTGCCAGCAGCTTGGCCCGCGGCGGGCCCCAGCATTTT.

In its sample, this clone was seen a few times. This chain links TRBV7-3 with TRBJ1-2; D not resolved. This CDR3 contains 14 residues. V lost 5 bases to trimming and J lost 4 bases, with 14 bases between them. The germline CDR1 and CDR2 sequences are SGHTA and FQGTGA. Here the CDR3 reads CASSGSRQTYGYTF. CDR3 DNA: TGTGCCAGCAGCGGAAGCCGACAAACCTATGGCTACACCTTC.

The J gene is TRBJ2-3, the V gene TRBV30; D perhaps matches TRBD2 (6 bases). This CDR3 is built from 14 residues. V lost 2 bases to trimming and J lost 1 base, with 10 bases between them. CDR1 and CDR2 (germline): GTSNPN, SVGIG (reference sequence). The CDR3 is CAWSPGGGTDTQYF. For the CDR3, the DNA is TGTGCCTGGAGTCCCGGGGGAGGCACAGATACGCAGTATTTT.

The chain is built from TRBV6-5 and TRBJ1-1; no reliable D call. CDR1 MNHEY and CDR2 SVGAGI come from the germline V gene. V lost 2 bases to trimming and J lost 3 bases, with 13 bases between them. CDR3 length: 15 amino acids. CDR3 sequence (DNA): TGTGCCAGCAGTTACAAGGCCTTCCAGGACACTGAAGCTTTCTTT. This encodes CASSYKAFQDTEAFF.

The V gene is TRBV6-1, the J gene TRBJ1-6; no clear D gene. The V end lost 1 base, the J end lost 8 bases, and 6 bases lay between the germline ends. CDR3 length equals 13 residues. Germline CDR1 reads MNHNS; CDR2 reads SASEGT. CDR3 residues: CASSEDPDSPLHF. Written as DNA, the CDR3 is TGTGCCAGCAGTGAAGACCCAGATTCACCCCTCCACTTT.

The V and J genes are TRBV28 and TRBJ1-4; D is uncertain. Trimming took 7 bases from V and 0 from J, leaving 9 bases between them. The CDR3 spans 14 residues. CDR1 and CDR2 from the germline V gene are MDHEN and SYDVKM. The CDR3, as DNA: TGTGCCAGCACCACACATGCAACTAATGAAAAACTGTTTTTT. The encoded protein is CASTTHATNEKLFF.

The rearrangement uses TRBV7-9 and TRBJ2-3, with TRBD2 matching 7 bases. V gave up 1 base and J gave up 3 bases; unmatched junction bases: 10. Germline V lookup: CDR1 SEHNR, CDR2 FQNEAQ (reference sequence). This CDR3 is built from 17 residues. CDR3: CASSLVSGEGFTDTQYF. DNA of the CDR3: TGTGCCAGCAGCTTAGTGTCGGGGGAGGGCTTTACAGATACGCAGTATTTT. The whole variable domain, filled in from reference TRBV7-9 and TRBJ2-3, reads DTGVSQNPRHKITKRGQNVTFRCDPISEHNRLYWYRQTLGQGPEFLTYFQNEAQLEKSRLLSDRFSAERPKGSFSTLEIQRTEQGDSAMYLCASSLVSGEGFTDTQYFGPGTRLTVL.

The gene calls are TRBV21-1 and TRBJ2-2; TRBD1, as called in the table, went unchecked against the DNA. TRBV21-1 has pseudogene status. This CDR3 region has 17 residues. CDR3 sequence reads: CASSKEDRGEDTGELFF. The CDR3 nucleotides read TGTGCCAGCAGCAAAGAGGACAGGGGAGAAGATACCGGGGAGCTGTTTTTT.

The rearrangement links TRBV4-1 to TRBJ2-7; the match to TRBD1 covers 7 bases. CDR1 is MGHRA, CDR2 YSYEKL, per germline. Trimming cost V 0 bases and J 2 bases; bases outside gene matches: 22. The CDR3 has 21 residues. The CDR3 nucleotides read TGCGCCAGCAGCCAAGATCCTACAATCCTACCGGGTACAGGGGCCCCCTACGAGCAGTACTTC. Translated: CASSQDPTILPGTGAPYEQYF.

This clone occurred a few times. The chain has TRBV19 and TRBJ2-7; TRBD1 aligns across 9 bases. Germline V gene data show CDR1 as LNHDA and CDR2 as SQIVND (reference sequence). This CDR3 is 15 amino acids long. Germline trimming cut 8 bases from V and 5 bases from J; bases unmatched to any gene: 13. CDR3 DNA: TGTGCCAGTCAATTAACAGGGGGCCCGTATGACGAGCAGTACTTC. Its translation: CASQLTGGPYDEQYF.

The rearrangement uses TRBV6-1 and TRBJ2-7; possibly TRBD2 for D (6 bases). The germline CDR1 and CDR2 sequences are MNHNS and SASEGT. The V and J ends lost 4 bases and 2 bases respectively, with 27 bases between them. The CDR3 is 19 amino acids. The CDR3 DNA reads as TGTGCCAGCAGTGGACTAATCACCGCTGCGGGGCGGACCCCCTACGAGCAGTACTTC. Protein: CASSGLITAAGRTPYEQYF.

The chain couples TRBV2 to TRBJ2-1; 7 bases map to TRBD1. The CDR3 runs to 14 residues. With V trimmed by 6 bases and J by 4 bases, 6 bases remained unmatched. The germline V gene has CDR1 SNHLY and CDR2 FYNNEI. CDR3 in amino acids: CASRNKGQYNEQFF. The CDR3, as DNA: TGTGCCAGCAGGAATAAGGGACAGTACAATGAGCAGTTCTTC.

The chain combines TRBV5-1 with TRBJ2-3; a weak D match, TRBD2 (6 bases). V was clipped by 0 bases and J by 1 base, with 9 bases between them. The V gene's germline CDR1 is SGHRS and CDR2 YFSETQ. This CDR3 has 15 amino acids. In nucleotides, the CDR3 is TGCGCCAGCAGCTTGGCCGGGACTGGCACAGATACGCAGTATTTT. It translates to CASSLAGTGTDTQYF.

The chain uses TRBV10-3 and TRBJ2-7, with TRBD2 as a possible D gene (5 bases). CDR1 and CDR2 (germline): ENHRY, SYGVKD. CDR3 length: 14 residues. With 0 bases removed from V and 0 bases from J, the gap between germline ends came to 6 bases. CDR3 region: CAISESRDSYEQYF. The CDR3 nucleotides are TGTGCCATCAGTGAGTCGAGGGACTCCTACGAGCAGTACTTC.

The V and J genes are TRBV6-4 and TRBJ2-7; the match to TRBD1 covers 9 bases. CDR1 is MRHNA, CDR2 SNTAGT, per germline. CDR3 length: 16 amino acids. V gave up 6 bases and J gave up 3 bases; unmatched junction bases: 12. The CDR3 nucleotides are TGTGCCAGCAGCCCCGGACAGGGGCCAAACCGCTACGAGCAGTACTTC. Encoded protein: CASSPGQGPNRYEQYF.

The rearrangement links TRBV6-5 to TRBJ2-3, with 7 bases fitting TRBD2. Per the germline V gene, CDR1 is MNHEY and CDR2 is SVGAGI. This CDR3 region has 16 residues. The V and J ends lost 1 base and 0 bases, in that order; junction bases with no gene match: 4. CDR3 in amino acids: CASSYWRGTSTDTQYF. The CDR3 coding sequence is TGTGCCAGCAGTTACTGGCGGGGGACTAGCACAGATACGCAGTATTTT.

The V gene is TRBV7-8, the J gene TRBJ1-1; D may be TRBD1 (5 bases). This CDR3 is 17 amino acids long. V lost 3 bases and J 2 bases, leaving 19 bases between the germline ends. Germline V lookup: CDR1 SGHVS, CDR2 FQNEAQ. The CDR3 spells CASSFGIGRGPNTEAFF. The CDR3 region has the DNA TGTGCCAGCAGCTTCGGAATAGGGAGGGGCCCTAACACTGAAGCTTTCTTT.

This chain connects TRBV13 to TRBJ2-5; TRBD2 might be the D (6 bases). V was pared by 4 bases and J by 7 bases, with 22 bases between. The CDR3 consists of 16 residues. CDR1 is PRHDT, CDR2 FYEKMQ, per germline (reference sequence). DNA of the CDR3: TGTGCCAGCAGCTCCAAAACGGTAGGGCGGGAAGGGACCCAGTACTTC. It is translated as CASSSKTVGREGTQYF. Using reference TRBV13 and TRBJ2-5 for the parts outside the CDR3, the full variable domain is AAGVIQSPRHLIKEKRETATLKCYPIPRHDTVYWYQQGPGQDPQFLISFYEKMQSDKGSIPDRFSAQQFSDYHSELNMSSLELGDSALYFCASSSKTVGREGTQYFGPGTRLLVL.

This chain connects TRBV2 to TRBJ2-2; tentative D call: TRBD2 (5 bases). Germline lookup yields CDR1 SNHLY and CDR2 FYNNEI. The V end was cut by 6 bases, the J end by 0 bases, with 14 bases between. The CDR3 covers 16 residues. The DNA for the CDR3 is TGTGCCAGCAGCGAACTAGGCGCGACGAACACCGGGGAGCTGTTTTTT. Protein: CASSELGATNTGELFF.